This record concerns one T cell receptor beta chain sequence. Random hexamers were used to reverse transcribe the RNA input (0.5 to 1 ug). TCR beta CDR3 was amplified by immunoSEQ multiplex PCR. This amplification extended across 54 Vbeta and 13 Jbeta segments. TCRdb re-called the immunoSEQ multiplex PCR reads through MiXCR, storing one row per CDR3 protein. The sample lists 130,000 or so distinct CDR3 sequences, roughly 95% occurring once. This specimen comes from a study of CD8 T cells in Susac syndrome. Trimming took 3 bases from V and 2 from J, leaving 19 bases between them. This CDR3 contains 17 residues. Germline lookup yields CDR1 SGHTA and CDR2 FQGNSA. CD8+ and CD4+ T cells from blood underwent TCR beta sequencing.

The chain carries TRBV7-2 and TRBJ2-5; TRBD1 is a possible D gene (6 bases). The clonotype originates from a human donor with multiple sclerosis. The sample taken for sequencing was CD4+ T cells from PBMCs. Written as DNA, the CDR3 is TGTGCCAGCAGCTTCGCGAGGGGGAGTAGCGAACAAGAGACCCAGTACTTC. Translated, it gives CASSFARGSSEQETQYF.